The 3 T cell receptor beta chains presented below share a single source sample, sequenced in a study of glioma-infiltrating T cells after dendritic cell vaccination. Sequencing used immunoSEQ multiplex PCR; TCRdb keeps in-frame clones, though not all of them. The table has 80,000 to 100,000 clones, roughly three quarters seen once; the top ten hold about 6.5%. The material sequenced was blood, taken before dendritic cell vaccination. These receptors came from a human donor with glioblastoma.

This chain links TRBV6-4 with TRBJ2-5; D perhaps matches TRBD1 (6 bases). The CDR3 consists of 13 residues. The V end lost 6 bases, the J end lost 7 bases, and 15 bases lay between the germline ends. The V gene's germline CDR1 is MRHNA and CDR2 SNTAGT. In nucleotides, the CDR3 is TGTGCCAGCAGCGTAACAGGGAGCGGGACCCAGTACTTC. Protein sequence: CASSVTGSGTQYF.

The chain combines TRBV11-2 with TRBJ1-4; unclear D gene. The length of the CDR3 is 14 residues. Trimming left V 1 base short and J 4 bases short, with 7 bases between. The germline V gene has CDR1 SGHAT and CDR2 FQNNGV. The CDR3 loop is CASSLGSVNEKLFF. As DNA, the CDR3 is TGTGCCAGCAGCTTAGGGTCAGTTAATGAAAAACTGTTTTTT.

DNA for the CDR3: TGTGCCTGGAGTGTACAGCAGGGGGCAGAAGCTTTCTTT. Its translation: CAWSVQQGAEAFF. The chain employs TRBV30 and TRBJ1-1, with TRBD1 matching over 8 bases. The CDR3 runs to 13 residues. Germline V gene lookup returns CDR1 GTSNPN and CDR2 SVGIG (reference sequence). V lost 0 bases to trimming and J lost 8 bases; unmatched junction nucleotides: 5.